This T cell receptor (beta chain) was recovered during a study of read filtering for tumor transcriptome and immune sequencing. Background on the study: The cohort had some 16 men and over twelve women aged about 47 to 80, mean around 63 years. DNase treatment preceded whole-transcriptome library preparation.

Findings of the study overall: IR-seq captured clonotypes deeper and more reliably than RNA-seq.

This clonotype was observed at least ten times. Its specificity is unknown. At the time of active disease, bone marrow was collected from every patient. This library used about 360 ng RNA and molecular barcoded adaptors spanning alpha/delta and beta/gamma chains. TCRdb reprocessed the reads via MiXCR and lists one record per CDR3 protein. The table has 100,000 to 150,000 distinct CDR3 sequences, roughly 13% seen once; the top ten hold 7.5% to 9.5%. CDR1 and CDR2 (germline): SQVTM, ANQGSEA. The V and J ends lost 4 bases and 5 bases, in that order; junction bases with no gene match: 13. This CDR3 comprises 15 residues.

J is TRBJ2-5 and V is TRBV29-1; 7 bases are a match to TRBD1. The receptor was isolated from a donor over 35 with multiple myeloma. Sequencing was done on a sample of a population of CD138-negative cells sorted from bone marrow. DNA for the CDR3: TGCAGCGTTGGGCCGGCAGCCCGGACAGGCGAGACCCAGTACTTC. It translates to CSVGPAARTGETQYF.